The entry below describes one T cell receptor (beta chain). Which antigen it targets is not known. Base qualities are missing; no much larger clone stands one base away. Stable Graves' hyperthyroidism was defined as no progression to ophthalmopathy during 18 months of follow-up. Hyperthyroidism patients were newly diagnosed, with disease duration under 2 months, and aged 18 to 65 years. Patients with uncontrolled infections, other autoimmune diseases, pregnancy or lactation were excluded. Clinical symptoms, serum thyroxine and TRAb, thyroid ultrasound, and orbital computed tomography formed the basis for the diagnoses. Total RNA was extracted using Trizol reagent, and RNA quality was assessed on an Agilent 2100 Bioanalyzer. These data originate in a study of T cells in Graves' hyperthyroidism and ophthalmopathy (dated by TCRdb to about 2019). Regarding the complete study: To identify TCR V-J signatures that set the groups apart, the researchers used a discovery cohort of approximately 98 patients, made up of roughly 40 with Graves' ophthalmopathy and 57 with stable Graves' hyperthyroidism. Prospective prediction of ophthalmopathy was tested in an independent validation cohort consisting of 18 hyperthyroidism patients and some 16 patients who later progressed to ophthalmopathy. For training and testing, the roughly 93 patients in the discovery cohort were randomly divided in a 7:3 ratio. In addition, the study compared T-cell repertoires in thyroid tissue and in blood from roughly six Graves' hyperthyroidism patients. After blood sampling, hyperthyroidism patients were treated with methimazole at a starting dose of 30 mg daily, and ophthalmopathy patients were treated with high-dose intravenous methylprednisolone. According to the paper, TCR Vbeta CDR3 sequencing was carried out on approximately 140 peripheral blood samples, which came from 40 to 45 ophthalmopathy, approximately 78 hyperthyroidism and some 17 progressor patients. What the work shows at the level of the full study, not this receptor alone: Most expanded thyroid clonotypes (frequency above 0.001) were also detected in blood, a finding suggesting that blood repertoires may reflect thyroid immune responses. No statistical method was used to fix the sample size in advance, and group allocation was not hidden from the investigators. A model built on a 13 V-J signature distinguished ophthalmopathy from stable hyperthyroidism, reaching around 90% sensitivity and 81.08% specificity in cross-validation and 80%/75% in testing. In validation, the model predicted progression to ophthalmopathy with just under 71% sensitivity and over 72% specificity, a median of approximately 6.7 months before onset.

Including cysteine and phenylalanine, the CDR3 has 14 amino acids. Only CDR3 DNA remains: 42 bases, in frame from the first base. A distance of 11 bases separates the germline ends of V and J, which lose 5 bases and 1 base respectively. Per the germline V gene, SGHVS is the CDR1 and FQNEAQ is the CDR2. TCR beta CDR3 regions were amplified from RNA transcripts. The first round of RT-PCR for the TCR CDR3 was performed with the HTBI primer set and the Qiagen OneStep RT-PCR kit. Libraries were constructed in a second round of multiplex PCR, after which size selection and purification were performed. Paired-end sequencing of the libraries was performed with 100 bp reads on an Illumina HiSeq2000. The original methods were these. SOAPnuke was used to process the raw data, removing reads that contained adapters or uncalled bases, had a mean Phred below 15, or lacked an exact match to the constant primer or identifier. High-quality paired reads were merged using COPE v1.2.5, and each unique nucleotide sequence was defined as a clonotype. Clonotypes were aligned to IMGT TRBV, TRBD and TRBJ reference segments using MiTCR v1.1. The analysis was restricted to V-J combinations with a frequency above 0.0001, which together covered 99% to 99.2% of the repertoires. The TCS score was defined as F50 (clonal expansion) divided by E x V (chaos), with BLOSUM62-based TCRdist calculated between CDR3 peptides within each V-J. Welch's t-statistics and random forest reduced just over 500 V-J features to fewer than 15, which were used in a naive Bayes classifier (R e1071). Clones were called with MiXCR by TCRdb after fastp trimmed the public reads at Q25, and only in-frame beta chains were retained. A single entry per CDR3 protein holds the most common genes and DNA from its merged rows. The V and J calls and clone size are TCRdb's, not the authors'. The sample table holds under 700,000 distinct CDR3 sequences, of which about half were seen once. The ten biggest clones cover 6.5% to 9% of the sample.

The specimen was peripheral blood or thyroid tissue (not recorded which). This chain is built from TRBV7-8 and TRBJ1-1; the D gene assignment is ambiguous. The sequence derives from a woman between 18 and 29 years old with Graves' hyperthyroidism. Donor details come from another sample of the same person, matched by shared clones. The DNA sequence is given as TGTGCCAGCAGCCCCGAGTCAGGGAACACTGAAGCTTTCTTT. The translation is CASSPESGNTEAFF.